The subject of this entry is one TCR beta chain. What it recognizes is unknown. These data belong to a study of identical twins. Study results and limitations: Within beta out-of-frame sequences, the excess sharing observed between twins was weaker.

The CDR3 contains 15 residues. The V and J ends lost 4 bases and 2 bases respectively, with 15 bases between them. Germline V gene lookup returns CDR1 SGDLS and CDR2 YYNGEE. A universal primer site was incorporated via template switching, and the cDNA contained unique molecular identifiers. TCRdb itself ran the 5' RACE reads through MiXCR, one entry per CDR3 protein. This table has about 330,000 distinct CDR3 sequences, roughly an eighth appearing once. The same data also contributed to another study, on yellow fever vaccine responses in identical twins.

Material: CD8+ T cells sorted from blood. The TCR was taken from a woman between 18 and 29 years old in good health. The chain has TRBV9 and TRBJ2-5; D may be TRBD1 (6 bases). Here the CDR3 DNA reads TGTGCCAGCAGCAGACCCTTCGGGACACAAGAGACCCAGTACTTC. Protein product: CASSRPFGTQETQYF.